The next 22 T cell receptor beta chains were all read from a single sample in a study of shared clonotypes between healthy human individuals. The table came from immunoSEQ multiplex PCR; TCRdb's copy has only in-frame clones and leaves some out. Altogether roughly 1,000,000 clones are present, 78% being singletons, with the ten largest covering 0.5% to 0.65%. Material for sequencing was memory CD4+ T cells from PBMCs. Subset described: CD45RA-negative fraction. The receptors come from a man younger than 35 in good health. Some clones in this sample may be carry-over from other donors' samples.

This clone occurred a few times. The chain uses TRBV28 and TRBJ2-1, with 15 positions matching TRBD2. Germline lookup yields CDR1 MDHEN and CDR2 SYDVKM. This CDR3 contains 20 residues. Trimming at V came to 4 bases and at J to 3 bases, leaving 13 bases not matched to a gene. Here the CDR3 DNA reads TGTGCCAGCAGTTCGTACTTCGGACTAGCGGGAGGGTTAGGCTACAATGAGCAGTTCTTC. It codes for CASSSYFGLAGGLGYNEQFF.

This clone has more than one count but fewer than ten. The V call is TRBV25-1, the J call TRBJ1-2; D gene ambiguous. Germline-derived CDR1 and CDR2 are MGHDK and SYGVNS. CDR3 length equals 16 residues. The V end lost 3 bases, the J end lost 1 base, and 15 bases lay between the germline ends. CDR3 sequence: CASSEMGSSRNYGYTF. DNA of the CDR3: TGTGCCAGCAGTGAGATGGGGAGCAGCCGTAACTATGGCTACACCTTC.

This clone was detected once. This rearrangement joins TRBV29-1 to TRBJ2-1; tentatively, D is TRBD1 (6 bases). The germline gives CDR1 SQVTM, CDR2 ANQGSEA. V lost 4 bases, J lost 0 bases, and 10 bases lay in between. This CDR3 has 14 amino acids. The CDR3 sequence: CSVGPDSSYNEQFF. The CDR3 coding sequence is TGCAGCGTTGGTCCGGACAGCTCCTACAATGAGCAGTTCTTC.

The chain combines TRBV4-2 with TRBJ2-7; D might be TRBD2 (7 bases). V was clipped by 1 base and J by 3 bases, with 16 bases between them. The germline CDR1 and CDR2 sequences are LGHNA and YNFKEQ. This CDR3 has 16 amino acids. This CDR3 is CASSQGGGDGHYEQYF. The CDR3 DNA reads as TGTGCCAGCAGCCAAGGAGGGGGGGACGGACACTACGAGCAGTACTTC.

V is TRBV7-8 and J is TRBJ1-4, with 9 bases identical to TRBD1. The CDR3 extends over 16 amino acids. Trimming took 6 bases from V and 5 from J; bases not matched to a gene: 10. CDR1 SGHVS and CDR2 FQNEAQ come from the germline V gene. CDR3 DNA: TGTGCCAGCAGTCCGTTAAGGACAGGGGTAAATGAAAAACTGTTTTTT. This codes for CASSPLRTGVNEKLFF.

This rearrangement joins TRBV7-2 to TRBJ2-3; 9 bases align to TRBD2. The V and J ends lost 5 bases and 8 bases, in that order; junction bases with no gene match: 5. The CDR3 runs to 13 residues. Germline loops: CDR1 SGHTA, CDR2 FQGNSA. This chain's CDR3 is CASSRTSEGTQYF. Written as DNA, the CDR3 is TGTGCCAGCAGCCGGACTAGCGAAGGTACGCAGTATTTT.

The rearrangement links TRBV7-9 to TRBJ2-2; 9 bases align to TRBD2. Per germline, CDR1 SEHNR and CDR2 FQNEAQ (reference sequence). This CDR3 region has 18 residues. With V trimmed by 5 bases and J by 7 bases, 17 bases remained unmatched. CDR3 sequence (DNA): TGTGCCAGCAGCCGCTATCGGGTAGCGGGAGATAAGGTCGGGGAGCTGTTTTTT. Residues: CASSRYRVAGDKVGELFF.

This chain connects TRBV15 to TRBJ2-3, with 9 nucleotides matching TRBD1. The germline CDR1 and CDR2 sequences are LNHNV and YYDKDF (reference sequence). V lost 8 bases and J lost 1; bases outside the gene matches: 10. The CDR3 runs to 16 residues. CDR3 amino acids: CATERKRTGGTDTQYF. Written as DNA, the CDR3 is TGTGCCACCGAACGAAAGCGGACAGGGGGCACAGATACGCAGTATTTT.

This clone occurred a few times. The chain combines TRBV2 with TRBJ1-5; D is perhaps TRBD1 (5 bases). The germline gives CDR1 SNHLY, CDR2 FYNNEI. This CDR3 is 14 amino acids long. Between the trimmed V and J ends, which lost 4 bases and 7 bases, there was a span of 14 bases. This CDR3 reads CASSGLGPGQPQHF. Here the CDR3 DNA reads TGTGCCAGCAGTGGTCTGGGGCCAGGGCAGCCCCAGCATTTT.

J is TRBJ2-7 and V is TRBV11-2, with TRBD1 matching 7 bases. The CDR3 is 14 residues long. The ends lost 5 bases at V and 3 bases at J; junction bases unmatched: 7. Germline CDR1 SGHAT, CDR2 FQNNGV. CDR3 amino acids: CASSKTGLGYEQYF. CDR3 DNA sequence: TGTGCCAGCAGCAAGACAGGGTTAGGCTACGAGCAGTACTTC. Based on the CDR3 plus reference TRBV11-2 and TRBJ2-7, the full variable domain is EAGVAQSPRYKIIEKRQSVAFWCNPISGHATLYWYQQILGQGPKLLIQFQNNGVVDDSQLPKDRFSAERLKGVDSTLKIQPAKLEDSAVYLCASSKTGLGYEQYFGPGTRLTVT.

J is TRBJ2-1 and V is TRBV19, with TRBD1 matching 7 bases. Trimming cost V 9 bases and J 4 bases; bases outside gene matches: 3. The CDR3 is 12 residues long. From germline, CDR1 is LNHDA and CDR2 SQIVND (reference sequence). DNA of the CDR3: TGTGCCAGCGGGACAGATTACAATGAGCAGTTCTTC. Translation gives CASGTDYNEQFF.

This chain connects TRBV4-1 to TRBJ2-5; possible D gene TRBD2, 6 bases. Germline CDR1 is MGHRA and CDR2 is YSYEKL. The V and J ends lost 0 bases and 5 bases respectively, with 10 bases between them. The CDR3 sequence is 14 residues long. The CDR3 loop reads CASSQDRGIETQYF. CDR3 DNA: TGCGCCAGCAGCCAAGATCGGGGGATCGAGACCCAGTACTTC.

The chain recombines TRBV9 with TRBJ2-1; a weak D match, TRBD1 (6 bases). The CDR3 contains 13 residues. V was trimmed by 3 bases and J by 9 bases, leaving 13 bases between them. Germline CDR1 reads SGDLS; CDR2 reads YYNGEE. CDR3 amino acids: CASSARTVAEQFF. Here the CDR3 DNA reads TGTGCCAGCAGCGCTAGGACAGTCGCTGAGCAGTTCTTC.

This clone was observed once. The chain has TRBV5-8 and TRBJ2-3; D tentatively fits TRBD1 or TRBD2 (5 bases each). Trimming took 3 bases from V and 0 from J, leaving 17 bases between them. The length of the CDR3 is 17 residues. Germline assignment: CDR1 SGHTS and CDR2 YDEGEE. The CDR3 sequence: CASSSGTWITSTDTQYF. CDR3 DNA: TGTGCCAGCAGCTCCGGGACCTGGATTACTAGCACAGATACGCAGTATTTT.

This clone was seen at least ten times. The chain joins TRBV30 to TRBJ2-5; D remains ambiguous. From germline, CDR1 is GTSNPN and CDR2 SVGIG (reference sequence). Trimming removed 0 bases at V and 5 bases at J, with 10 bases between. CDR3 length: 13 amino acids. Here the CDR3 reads CAWSVSLSETQYF. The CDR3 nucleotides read TGTGCCTGGAGTGTATCCCTAAGTGAGACCCAGTACTTC.

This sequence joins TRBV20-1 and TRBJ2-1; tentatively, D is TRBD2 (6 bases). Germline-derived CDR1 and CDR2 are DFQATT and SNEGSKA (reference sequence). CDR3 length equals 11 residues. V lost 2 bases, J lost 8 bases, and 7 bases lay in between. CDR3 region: CSARRLDEQFF. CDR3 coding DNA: TGCAGTGCTAGAAGACTAGATGAGCAGTTCTTC.

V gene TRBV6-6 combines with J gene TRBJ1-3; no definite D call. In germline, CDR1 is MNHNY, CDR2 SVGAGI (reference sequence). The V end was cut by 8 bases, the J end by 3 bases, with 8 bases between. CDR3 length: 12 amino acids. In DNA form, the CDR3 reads TGTGCCAGCGGTTTGGGTGGAAACACCATATATTTT. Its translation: CASGLGGNTIYF.

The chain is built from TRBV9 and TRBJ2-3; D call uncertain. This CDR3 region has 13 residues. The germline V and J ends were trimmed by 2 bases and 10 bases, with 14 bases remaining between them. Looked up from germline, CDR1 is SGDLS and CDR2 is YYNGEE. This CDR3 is CASSVGWSGAQYF. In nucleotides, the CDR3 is TGTGCCAGCAGCGTCGGATGGTCTGGGGCGCAGTATTTT.

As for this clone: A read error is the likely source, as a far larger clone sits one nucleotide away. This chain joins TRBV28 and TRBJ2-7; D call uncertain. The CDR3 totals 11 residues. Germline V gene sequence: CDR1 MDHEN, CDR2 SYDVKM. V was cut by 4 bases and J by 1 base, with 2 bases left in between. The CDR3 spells CASSWSYEQYF. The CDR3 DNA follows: TGTGCCAGCAGTTGGTCCTACGAGCAGTACTTC.

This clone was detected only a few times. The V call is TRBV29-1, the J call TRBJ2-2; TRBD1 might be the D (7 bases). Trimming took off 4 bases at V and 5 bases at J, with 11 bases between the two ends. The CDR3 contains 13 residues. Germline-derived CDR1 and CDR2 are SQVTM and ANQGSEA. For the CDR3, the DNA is TGCAGCGTTGGGAGGGGGCGGACCGGGGAGCTGTTTTTT. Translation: CSVGRGRTGELFF.

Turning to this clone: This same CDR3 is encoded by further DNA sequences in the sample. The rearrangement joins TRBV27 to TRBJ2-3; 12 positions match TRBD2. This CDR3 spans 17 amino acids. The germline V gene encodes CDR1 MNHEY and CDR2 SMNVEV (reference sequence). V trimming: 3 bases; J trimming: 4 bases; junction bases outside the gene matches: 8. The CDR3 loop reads CASSFRLAGGPADTQYF. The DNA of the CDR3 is TGTGCCAGCAGTTTTAGGCTAGCGGGAGGGCCAGCAGATACGCAGTATTTT.

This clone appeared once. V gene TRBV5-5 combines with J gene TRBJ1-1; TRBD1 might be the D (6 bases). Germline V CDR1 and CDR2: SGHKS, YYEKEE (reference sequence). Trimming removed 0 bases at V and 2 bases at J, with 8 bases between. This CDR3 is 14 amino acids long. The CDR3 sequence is CASSLDRANTEAFF. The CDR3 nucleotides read TGTGCCAGCAGCTTGGACAGGGCCAACACTGAAGCTTTCTTT.